This T cell receptor (beta chain) came from a study of neurological immune-mediated disorders. Study results and caveats: Subjects shared no identical expanded-clone CDR3 amino acid sequences, suggesting private TCR-beta repertoires in all groups.

This CDR3 comprises 16 residues. Germline CDR1 SGHRS, CDR2 YFSETQ. V shed 0 bases and J shed 9 bases, with 16 bases lying between them. This clonotype was detected many times. Its specificity is not known. cDNA synthesis was performed by 5'RACE with 10-nucleotide random UMIs. Each CDR3 protein gets one entry after TCRdb re-called the 5' RACE reads with MiXCR. Here the sample spans roughly 100,000 distinct CDR3 sequences, approximately 10% being singletons. This sample's time point: longitudinal time-point 3. The chain employs TRBV5-1 and TRBJ1-6; D might be TRBD1 (5 bases). The material sequenced was PBMCs. The clonotype was recovered from a female donor with HTLV-1-associated myelopathy (HAM/TSP). In DNA form, the CDR3 reads TGCGCCAGCAGCTTGGCAGGGCCAAAAGTGGGTTCACCCCTCCACTTT. It encodes CASSLAGPKVGSPLHF.